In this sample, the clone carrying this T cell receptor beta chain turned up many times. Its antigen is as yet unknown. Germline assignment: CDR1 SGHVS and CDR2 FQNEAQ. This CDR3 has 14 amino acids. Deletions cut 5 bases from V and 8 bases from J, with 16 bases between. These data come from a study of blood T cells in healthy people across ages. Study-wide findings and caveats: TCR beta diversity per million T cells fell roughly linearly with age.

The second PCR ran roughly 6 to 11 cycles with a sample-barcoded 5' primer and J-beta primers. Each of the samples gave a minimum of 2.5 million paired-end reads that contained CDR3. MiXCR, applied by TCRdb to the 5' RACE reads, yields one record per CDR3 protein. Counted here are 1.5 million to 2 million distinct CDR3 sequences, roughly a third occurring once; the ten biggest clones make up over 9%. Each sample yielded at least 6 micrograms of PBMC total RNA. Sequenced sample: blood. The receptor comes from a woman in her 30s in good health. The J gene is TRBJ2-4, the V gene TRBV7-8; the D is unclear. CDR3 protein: CASSPRGLGYIQYF. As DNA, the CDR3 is TGTGCCAGCAGCCCCCGAGGCCTGGGCTACATTCAGTACTTC.